These 8 T cell receptor beta chains were sequenced from one sample in a study of molecular identifiers for immune sequencing clone quantification (dated 2018 in TCRdb). Library creation used PCR. The sequencer was an Illumina HiSeq 4000. Starting from the raw public reads, TCRdb applied fastp trimming at Q25, assembled clones with MiXCR and retained in-frame beta chains. When rows share a CDR3 protein, they turn into one entry using the most common DNA and genes. The sample profile shows about half a million distinct CDR3 sequences; 20% to 25% of them were found once. Around 0.86% of the sample is in the top ten clones. Material: naive CD8+ T cells from blood, with Jurkat cell RNA spiked in. This sample's cell subset or site label indicates: FACS-sorted CD8+CD4-CCR7+CD45RA+ naive T cells. All receptors come from a human donor in good health. Some libraries in this study had Jurkat cell RNA spiked in.

As to this clonotype: A much larger clone lies a single base off, so this may be a read error. This chain uses TRBV27 with TRBJ2-3, with 7 bases that match TRBD2. CDR3 length equals 14 residues. J gave up 8 bases and V 8 bases, and 13 bases lay outside the gene matches. CDR1 and CDR2 (germline): MNHEY, SMNVEV (reference sequence). The CDR3 spells CASEVRRGLGTQYF. The CDR3 DNA reads as TGTGCCAGCGAGGTGCGGCGGGGGTTAGGTACGCAGTATTTT.

The rearrangement joins TRBV7-9 to TRBJ1-2, with D possibly TRBD1 on 5 matching bases. Trimming shortened V by 4 bases and J by 4 bases, and 10 bases separated the two germline ends. This CDR3 comprises 13 residues. The germline V gene has CDR1 SEHNR and CDR2 FQNEAQ (reference sequence). DNA for the CDR3: TGTGCCAGCAGCTCAACAGGAATCTATGGCTACACCTTC. Translating gives CASSSTGIYGYTF. Based on the CDR3 plus reference TRBV7-9 and TRBJ1-2, the full variable domain is DTGVSQNPRHKITKRGQNVTFRCDPISEHNRLYWYRQTLGQGPEFLTYFQNEAQLEKSRLLSDRFSAERPKGSFSTLEIQRTEQGDSAMYLCASSSTGIYGYTFGSGTRLTVV.

This clonotype occurred many times. The chain combines TRBV30 with TRBJ2-5; no definite D call. From germline, CDR1 is GTSNPN and CDR2 SVGIG (reference sequence). The CDR3 spans 10 residues. Trimming removed 2 bases from V and 5 bases from J, with 3 bases in between. This chain's CDR3 is CAWSSETQYF. The CDR3 DNA reads as TGTGCCTGGAGTTCGGAGACCCAGTACTTC.

With respect to this clonotype: Since a much larger clone is just one base distant, this may be a read error. CDR3 sequence (DNA): TGTGCCGGCAGCCTCAGCCGGGACGCCCAGGTGTACGAGCAGTACTTC. It encodes CAGSLSRDAQVYEQYF. The V call is TRBV13, the J call TRBJ2-7; D assignment may be TRBD1 or TRBD2 (5 bases each). The CDR3 is 16 residues long. CDR1 and CDR2 from the germline V gene are PRHDT and FYEKMQ (reference sequence).

The chain couples TRBV12-3 or TRBV12-4 to TRBJ1-1; the match to TRBD1 covers 7 bases. The CDR3 extends over 14 amino acids. V dropped 8 bases and J dropped 1; count of bases not matched to a gene: 7. The CDR3 here is CASGKTGPNTEAFF. The CDR3 DNA is TGTGCCAGCGGGAAGACAGGGCCGAACACTGAAGCTTTCTTT.

The chain employs TRBV12-3 or TRBV12-4 and TRBJ2-7; D is unresolved. The germline V and J ends were trimmed by 4 bases and 3 bases, with 13 bases remaining between them. The CDR3 covers 14 residues. CDR3 sequence (DNA): TGTGCCAGCAGTTATTCCCAGACCCGCTACGAGCAGTACTTC. Residues: CASSYSQTRYEQYF.

This clonotype was recorded many times. This sequence joins TRBV10-2 and TRBJ2-3; D is tentatively TRBD1 or TRBD2 (6 bases each). The CDR3 has 16 amino acids. V was cut by 0 bases and J by 3 bases, with 13 bases left in between. Per the germline V gene, CDR1 is WSHSY and CDR2 is SAAADI. CDR3 DNA sequence: TGCGCCAGCAGTGAGTCGATGGGGGGCCGAACAGATACGCAGTATTTT. Translated: CASSESMGGRTDTQYF.

Remarks on this clonotype: Being one base from a much bigger clone, this may be a read error. The gene calls are TRBV20-1 and TRBJ2-5; D is ambiguous. The CDR3 contains 14 residues. From germline, CDR1 is DFQATT and CDR2 SNEGSKA (reference sequence). The CDR3 DNA reads TGCGGTGCCTCTAGTTATGAGCATCAAGAGACCCAGTACTTC. Protein: CGASSYEHQETQYF.